The table lists the clone carrying this T cell receptor beta chain with a few counts. Its antigen is currently unknown. This entry is derived from a study of T-cell reconstitution after alpha-beta-depleted transplantation in children. General study results and limits: Reports say that about two months after transplant, the alpha-beta T cells came out of several hundred graft clones that had expanded.

For TCRbeta, the library was prepared with unique molecular identifiers. MiXCR, applied by TCRdb to the PCR reads, yields one record per CDR3 protein. The sample consists of approximately 150,000 distinct CDR3 sequences, about 9% of them appearing once. Germline CDR1 is MRHNA and CDR2 is SNTAGT. This CDR3 region has 13 residues. Trimming stripped 4 bases from V and 5 bases from J, with 9 bases between. The V gene is TRBV6-4, the J gene TRBJ2-1; D perhaps matches TRBD1 (6 bases). This receptor was obtained from a female patient aged 2 to 10 who had a stem cell transplant for congenital amegakaryocytic thrombocytopenia, so the T cells may come from the graft donor. The specimen comprised PBMCs, mostly from graft donor cells, sampled 180 days after TCRalphabeta/CD19-depleted stem cell transplant. CDR3 residues: CASSVEGDNEQFF. The CDR3 DNA follows: TGTGCCAGCAGTGTTGAGGGGGACAATGAGCAGTTCTTC.